Listed here are 11 T cell receptor beta chains from one sample, sequenced in a study of patients and donors after allogeneic stem cell transplantation. MiXCR, run by TCRdb on the RT-PCR reads, gives a single entry per CDR3 protein. Of over 150,000 distinct CDR3 sequences in the sample, approximately 31% are singletons; the top ten hold about 3%. Sequencing was done on a sample of blood, either unsorted or a sorted T cell fraction (not recorded which). These receptors were collected from a human donor who was either an allogeneic HSCT recipient or a stem cell or donor lymphocyte infusion donor (not recorded which). It is not recorded whose cells these are; they may come from a transplant donor.

A few counts support this clonotype. This sequence joins TRBV11-2 and TRBJ1-2; D gene ambiguous. Trimming pared 0 bases from V and 4 bases from J, leaving 18 bases between. There are 17 residues in the CDR3. The V gene's germline CDR1 is SGHAT and CDR2 FQNNGV. The CDR3 reads CASSLDEGSPTPYGYTF. The CDR3 nucleotides read TGTGCCAGCAGCTTAGACGAAGGGTCCCCTACACCCTATGGCTACACCTTC.

Remarks on this clonotype: Germline is not matched at one junction end, which may reflect a read error. The chain links TRBV7-7 to TRBJ2-2; 11 bases line up with TRBD2. The germline V gene encodes CDR1 SSHAT and CDR2 FNYEAQ (reference sequence). The CDR3 runs to 16 residues. The CDR3 DNA sequence: TGTGCTAGCAGCTACCGACTAGCGGGACAGACCGGGGAGCTGTTTTTT. Amino acids: CASSYRLAGQTGELFF.

The J gene is TRBJ1-6, the V gene TRBV12-3 or TRBV12-4; D gene unclear. Trimming took off 4 bases at V and 9 bases at J, with 7 bases between the two ends. The length of the CDR3 is 12 residues. The CDR3 coding sequence is TGTGCCAGCAGTTCCCCCGGTTCACCCCTCCACTTT. Its protein is CASSSPGSPLHF.

This sequence joins TRBV7-9 and TRBJ2-7; TRBD1 might be the D (6 bases). The V gene lost 2 bases and the J gene lost 5 bases, with 10 bases spanning the gap. There are 13 residues in the CDR3. CDR1 is SEHNR, CDR2 FQNEAQ, per germline (reference sequence). The CDR3 nucleotides read TGTGCCAGCAGCTTATATGGGGGCCACGAGCAGTACTTC. It codes for CASSLYGGHEQYF. The variable domain in full, completed from reference TRBV7-9 and TRBJ2-7, reads DTGVSQNPRHKITKRGQNVTFRCDPISEHNRLYWYRQTLGQGPEFLTYFQNEAQLEKSRLLSDRFSAERPKGSFSTLEIQRTEQGDSAMYLCASSLYGGHEQYFGPGTRLTVT.

The count of this clonotype is one. This sequence may be a read error, since a much larger clone differs from it by one base. The J gene is TRBJ1-2, the V gene TRBV2; possible D gene TRBD1, 5 bases. Germline values: CDR1 SNHLY, CDR2 FYNNEI. The CDR3 extends over 13 amino acids. The CDR3 is CASSVGEDYGNTF. The CDR3 DNA reads as TGTGCCAGCAGTGTGGGGGAGGACTATGGCAACACCTTC.

V gene TRBV14 combines with J gene TRBJ2-5; D is unresolved. CDR3 length: 14 amino acids. The V end lost 4 bases, the J end lost 4 bases, and 13 bases lay between the germline ends. In germline, CDR1 is SGHDN, CDR2 FVKESK. Here the CDR3 reads CASSLIDKGETQYF. The CDR3, as DNA: TGTGCCAGCAGCCTTATCGACAAGGGAGAGACCCAGTACTTC.

The chain is built from TRBV24-1 and TRBJ2-7, with 8 positions matching TRBD1. The germline V gene has CDR1 KGHDR and CDR2 SFDVKD. J lost 4 bases, V lost 3 bases, and 7 bases had no gene match. The CDR3 is made up of 15 amino acids. The CDR3 is CATSDRSQGAYEQYF. The CDR3, as DNA: TGTGCCACCAGTGATAGGTCCCAGGGGGCGTACGAGCAGTACTTC.

J is TRBJ1-6 and V is TRBV12-3 or TRBV12-4, with 8 bases aligning to TRBD1. Trimming removed 6 bases from V and 5 bases from J; junction bases left unmatched: 3. CDR3 size: 14 residues. The CDR3 spells CASSPDRDNSPLHF. CDR3 DNA: TGTGCCAGCAGCCCGGACAGGGATAATTCACCCCTCCACTTT.

This clonotype has a count of ten or more. The rearrangement links TRBV29-1 to TRBJ1-1, with a tentative D call TRBD1 (5 bases). In germline, CDR1 is SQVTM, CDR2 ANQGSEA. Trimming removed 0 bases at V and 11 bases at J, with 10 bases between. This CDR3 spans 11 amino acids. The CDR3 nucleotides are TGCAGCGTTGAAGATAGGGGTGGTGCTTTCTTT. It translates to CSVEDRGGAFF.

There are a few counts of this clonotype. This chain joins TRBV4-2 and TRBJ2-1, with D perhaps matching TRBD1 (6 bases). V lost 4 bases and J 4 bases, leaving 14 bases between the germline ends. Germline V gene data show CDR1 as LGHNA and CDR2 as YNFKEQ. This CDR3 has 15 residues. The CDR3 region is CASSPPGTTYNEQFF. The CDR3 region has the DNA TGTGCCAGCAGCCCTCCCGGGACAACTTACAATGAGCAGTTCTTC.

This clonotype was observed a handful of times. The chain carries TRBV27 and TRBJ1-5, with D unresolved. The CDR3 loop spans 14 amino acids. The germline V and J ends were trimmed by 3 bases and 1 base, with 7 bases remaining between them. CDR1 MNHEY and CDR2 SMNVEV come from the germline V gene (reference sequence). As DNA, the CDR3 is TGTGCCAGCAGTTTTGGTAGGAGCAATCAGCCCCAGCATTTT. Translation: CASSFGRSNQPQHF.